This TCR beta chain was identified during a study of T cells in localized non-small cell lung cancer. Method: immunoSEQ multiplex PCR; TCRdb's copy keeps in-frame clones and lacks some. The table has 65,000 to 90,000 clones, roughly 80% seen once; the top ten hold about 19%. The CDR3 is 12 residues long. Between the trimmed V and J ends, which lost 2 bases and 9 bases, there was a span of 9 bases. The germline V gene has CDR1 SGHRS and CDR2 YFSETQ. This chain uses TRBV5-1 with TRBJ2-1; no reliable D call. This clonotype originated in a man between 40 and 69 years old with stage II squamous cell lung carcinoma. The sequenced sample was PBMCs, obtained before any cancer treatment. CDR3 residues: CASSLGYSEQFF. The CDR3 nucleotides read TGCGCCAGCAGCTTAGGCTATAGTGAGCAGTTCTTC.